This entry lists 14 T cell receptor beta chains sequenced from one sample in a study of blood T cell repertoires in COVID-19. Sequencing used immunoSEQ multiplex PCR; TCRdb keeps in-frame clones, though not all of them. The profile shows about 180,000 clones, more than 70% of them singletons. Specimen: PBMCs or T cells enriched from blood (not recorded which). These receptors were collected from a woman aged 25-40 years who had recovered from COVID-19.

This chain joins TRBV27 and TRBJ2-7; tentatively, D is TRBD1 (5 bases). The germline gives CDR1 MNHEY, CDR2 SMNVEV (reference sequence). The CDR3 is 12 residues long. In DNA form, the CDR3 reads TGTGCAACCCAGGGCGCTTCCTACGAGCAGTACTTC. Its protein product is CATQGASYEQYF.

V and J are TRBV18 and TRBJ1-1; D is uncertain. Germline V gives CDR1 KGHSH, CDR2 LQKENI. CDR3 size: 14 residues. V lost 1 base, J lost 0 bases, and 6 bases lay in between. The CDR3, as DNA: TGTGCCAGCTCACCACGGCGGTTGAACACTGAAGCTTTCTTT. It codes for CASSPRRLNTEAFF.

This clone was seen just once. The chain employs TRBV7-9 and TRBJ2-6; the match to TRBD1 covers 7 bases. The CDR3 runs to 16 residues. Trimming at V came to 5 bases and at J to 1 base, leaving 5 bases not matched to a gene. Germline V CDR1 and CDR2: SEHNR, FQNEAQ (reference sequence). The CDR3 DNA is TGTGCCAGCAGCATGCAGACAGGGTCTGGGGCCAACGTCCTGACTTTC. Encoded protein: CASSMQTGSGANVLTF. The full variable domain, rest sourced from reference TRBV7-9 and TRBJ2-6, is DTGVSQNPRHKITKRGQNVTFRCDPISEHNRLYWYRQTLGQGPEFLTYFQNEAQLEKSRLLSDRFSAERPKGSFSTLEIQRTEQGDSAMYLCASSMQTGSGANVLTFGAGSRLTVL.

This clone was detected once. This sequence joins TRBV6-5 and TRBJ1-1, with TRBD1 as a possible D gene (5 bases). The CDR3 is made up of 14 amino acids. Germline CDR1 is MNHEY and CDR2 is SVGAGI. The V end lost 3 bases, the J end lost 1 base, and 9 bases lay between the germline ends. CDR3 nucleotides: TGTGCCAGCAGTTATTCCAGGGAGAACACTGAAGCTTTCTTT. Its translation: CASSYSRENTEAFF.

The chain uses TRBV15 and TRBJ2-1; possible D gene TRBD2, 5 bases. V was trimmed by 6 bases and J by 5 bases, leaving 17 bases between them. CDR3 length equals 15 residues. CDR1 LNHNV and CDR2 YYDKDF come from the germline V gene (reference sequence). Written as DNA, the CDR3 is TGTGCCACCAGGGAGGAGCGCTTGTGGGACAATGAGCAGTTCTTC. It yields the protein CATREERLWDNEQFF.

This chain joins TRBV5-1 and TRBJ2-5; D perhaps matches TRBD1 (6 bases). Germline V gene lookup returns CDR1 SGHRS and CDR2 YFSETQ. The CDR3 spans 14 residues. V was clipped by 0 bases and J by 5 bases, with 11 bases between them. The CDR3 is CASSLEGVLETQYF. CDR3 sequence (DNA): TGCGCCAGCAGCTTGGAGGGGGTCCTGGAGACCCAGTACTTC.

This rearrangement joins TRBV11-2 to TRBJ1-4; D is possibly TRBD1 (5 bases). This CDR3 is built from 15 residues. Germline V gives CDR1 SGHAT, CDR2 FQNNGV. V dropped 0 bases and J dropped 7 bases, with 12 bases sitting between them. The CDR3 DNA follows: TGTGCCAGCAGCTTAGATCGGGGGACGGGTGAAAAACTGTTTTTT. Protein product: CASSLDRGTGEKLFF. Full variable domain (remainder filled in from reference TRBV11-2 and TRBJ1-4): EAGVAQSPRYKIIEKRQSVAFWCNPISGHATLYWYQQILGQGPKLLIQFQNNGVVDDSQLPKDRFSAERLKGVDSTLKIQPAKLEDSAVYLCASSLDRGTGEKLFFGSGTQLSVL.

This chain uses TRBV9 with TRBJ2-3, with 8 bases lining up with TRBD1. This CDR3 has 16 amino acids. Trimming took 2 bases from V and 3 from J; bases not matched to a gene: 8. Per the germline V gene, CDR1 is SGDLS and CDR2 is YYNGEE. CDR3 DNA sequence: TGTGCCAGCAGCGTCCGGACAGGGCAGTGGACAGATACGCAGTATTTT. Protein product: CASSVRTGQWTDTQYF.

The chain has TRBV7-2 and TRBJ2-5, with D perhaps matching TRBD2 (6 bases). The V end was cut by 2 bases, the J end by 2 bases, with 12 bases between. The germline gives CDR1 SGHTA, CDR2 FQGNSA. This CDR3 comprises 15 residues. The CDR3 bases are TGTGCCAGCAGCTTATTTAGTAGCGGTCAAGAGACCCAGTACTTC. Translation: CASSLFSSGQETQYF. Based on the CDR3 plus reference TRBV7-2 and TRBJ2-5, the full variable domain is GAGVSQSPSNKVTEKGKDVELRCDPISGHTALYWYRQSLGQGLEFLIYFQGNSAPDKSGLPSDRFSAERTGGSVSTLTIQRTQQEDSAVYLCASSLFSSGQETQYFGPGTRLLVL.

This chain connects TRBV10-3 to TRBJ1-5, with D perhaps TRBD1 (5 bases). The CDR3 is made up of 16 amino acids. V was pared by 4 bases and J by 1 base, with 14 bases between. Germline assignment: CDR1 ENHRY and CDR2 SYGVKD. In nucleotides, the CDR3 is TGTGCCATCAGTGCATCTGGGGAGGGGAGCAATCAGCCCCAGCATTTT. Amino acids: CAISASGEGSNQPQHF.

This clone turned up a few times. This chain connects TRBV28 to TRBJ1-5; 7 nucleotides agree with TRBD1. CDR3 length: 14 residues. Germline CDR1 is MDHEN and CDR2 is SYDVKM. V lost 6 bases to trimming and J lost 6 bases; unmatched junction nucleotides: 8. The CDR3 sequence: CASRSTGESQPQHF. The CDR3 coding sequence is TGTGCCAGCAGGTCTACAGGGGAGAGTCAGCCCCAGCATTTT.

CDR3 region: CASQGLGLNEQFF. CDR3 DNA sequence: TGTGCCAGCCAGGGTCTAGGTCTGAATGAGCAGTTCTTC. The V and J genes are TRBV3-1 (or the pseudogene TRBV3-2) and TRBJ2-1; TRBD1 is a possible D gene (5 bases). The CDR3 loop spans 13 amino acids. Looked up from germline, CDR1 is LGHDT and CDR2 is YNNKEL (reference sequence). V was shortened by 8 bases and J by 7 bases, with 15 bases between the two germline ends.

The gene calls are TRBV11-2 and TRBJ2-7, with 7 bases that match TRBD1. Unmatched junction bases numbered 7, after V lost 2 bases and J lost 9 bases. The germline gives CDR1 SGHAT, CDR2 FQNNGV. This CDR3 is built from 13 residues. CDR3 coding DNA: TGTGCCAGCAGCTTAAGGGGGACAGCCGGGCAGTACTTC. Protein sequence: CASSLRGTAGQYF.

The gene calls are TRBV11-2 and TRBJ1-1; TRBD1 matches 7 bases. This CDR3 contains 12 residues. The V segment lost 3 bases and the J segment 7 bases; nucleotides outside the gene matches: 2. The germline V gene has CDR1 SGHAT and CDR2 FQNNGV. The CDR3 nucleotides are TGTGCCAGCAGCTTTGGGACAGTTGAAGCTTTCTTT. It specifies CASSFGTVEAFF.